This TCR beta chain was observed in a study of T cell changes during pregnancy in multiple sclerosis (dated by TCRdb to the late 2010s). General notes on the study: In women with multiple sclerosis, the researchers looked at how the T cell repertoire shifted as pregnancy progressed.

Turning to this clone: The antigen it binds to is not known. It has no much larger one-base neighbor in the sample; base qualities were not kept.

The CDR3 contains 18 residues, cysteine and phenylalanine counted. The entry retains the CDR3 DNA only, 54 bases that are in frame from base 1. The germline V gene (reference sequence) sets CDR1 to SEHNR and CDR2 to FQNEAQ. V is shortened by 8 bases, J by 5 bases, and the region joining them spans 30 bases. The library came from the immunoSEQ multiplex PCR assay. The immuneACCESS repertoire file appears here via TCRdb, limited to in-frame rearrangements. These files lack a portion of the clones; in checked studies, under half of the deficit traces to unresolved V genes, and the cause of the others is not known. Within this sample are over 50,000 clones, with over 75% of them counted one time only. The top ten constitute approximately 2.3% of the sample.

The sequences come from peripheral blood, collected in the first trimester of pregnancy. This receptor chain uses TRBV7-9 and TRBJ1-1; TRBD1 is a weak D gene call, 6 bases matching. The receptor comes from a female donor in good health, enrolled as a control in a pregnancy study. The sequenced DNA: TGTGCCAGCTTCCGCGGGGGCGGTGTCCCTCCCAAGGCTACTGAAGCTTTCTTT. Translation gives CASFRGGGVPPKATEAFF.